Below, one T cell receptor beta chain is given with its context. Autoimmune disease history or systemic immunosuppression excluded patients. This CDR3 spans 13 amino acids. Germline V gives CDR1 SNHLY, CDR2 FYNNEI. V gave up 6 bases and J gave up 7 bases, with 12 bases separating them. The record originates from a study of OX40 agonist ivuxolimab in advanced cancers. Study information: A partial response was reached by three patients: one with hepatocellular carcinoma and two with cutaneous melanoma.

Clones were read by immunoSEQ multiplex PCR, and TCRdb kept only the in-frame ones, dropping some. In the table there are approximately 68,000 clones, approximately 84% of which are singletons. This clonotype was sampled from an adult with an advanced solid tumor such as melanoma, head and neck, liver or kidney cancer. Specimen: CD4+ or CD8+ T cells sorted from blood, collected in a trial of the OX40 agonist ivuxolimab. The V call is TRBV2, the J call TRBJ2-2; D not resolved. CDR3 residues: CASRGWSFGELFF. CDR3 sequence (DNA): TGTGCCAGCAGGGGATGGAGTTTCGGGGAGCTGTTTTTT. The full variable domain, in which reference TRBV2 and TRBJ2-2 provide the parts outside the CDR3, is EPEVTQTPSHQVTQMGQEVILRCVPISNHLYFYWYRQILGQKVEFLVSFYNNEISEKSEIFDDQFSVERPDGSNFTLKIRSTKLEDSAMYFCASRGWSFGELFFGEGSRLTVL.